This T cell receptor beta chain was sequenced during a study of T cell changes during pregnancy in multiple sclerosis. Data came from immunoSEQ multiplex PCR; TCRdb stores just in-frame clones and leaves some out. The repertoire holds tens of thousands of clones, with 90% as singletons. The material was peripheral blood, obtained in the third trimester of pregnancy. This clonotype was sampled from a female donor in good health, enrolled as a control in a pregnancy study.

In DNA, the CDR3 is TGCGCCAGCAGCTTGGCGAGCACCGGGGAGCTGTTTTTT. Protein sequence: CASSLASTGELFF. This chain connects TRBV5-1 to TRBJ2-2; D is unresolved. CDR3 size: 13 residues. V lost 0 bases and J lost 4, with 4 bases in between. Germline assignment: CDR1 SGHRS and CDR2 YFSETQ.